The 13 T cell receptor gamma chains in this list originate from one sample, sequenced in a study of gamma delta lymphoproliferative disorders and STAT genes. TCRdb redid the clone calls on the multiplex PCR reads with CATT. The sample yields 800 to 950 gamma-chain clones, more than 20% seen once. The receptor sequences were amplified from genomic DNA of peripheral blood mononuclear cells. Source material: blood. The receptors shown here come from a human donor in good health.

The sample holds a few counts of this clone. TCRdb's listed protein matches a much larger clone and diverges from this DNA's translation at residue 4, likely through a read error; the protein shown comes from the DNA. This chain links TRGV10 with TRGJP1. TCRdb gives no J gene; it was assigned here by matching the DNA to germline. TRGV10 is an ORF; its function is uncertain. The CDR3 consists of 12 residues. After removal of 10 bases from V and 6 bases from J, the junction contained 6 bases not matched to a gene. The CDR3 bases are TGTGCTGCGTTGGATTCTGGTTGGTTCAAGATATTT. Its protein product is CAALDSGWFKIF.

This clone is labeled as medium-sized. The rearrangement joins TRGV8 to TRGJ1 or TRGJ2. In the absence of a J gene in TCRdb, the DNA was matched to germline to assign it here. The CDR3 runs 13 residues. Germline V CDR1 and CDR2: VENAVY, YDSYNSRV. The trim removed 0 bases at V and 4 bases at J, leaving 3 bases unmatched. CDR3 sequence (DNA): TGTGCCACCTGGGATAGGACGTATTATAAGAAACTCTTT. It yields the protein CATWDRTYYKKLF.

The chain uses TRGV10 and TRGJ1 or TRGJ2. TCRdb gives no J gene; it was assigned here by matching the DNA to germline. TRGV10 is given ORF status, its function remaining uncertain. The CDR3 runs to 13 residues. J gave up 3 bases and V 8 bases, and 8 bases lay outside the gene matches. This chain's CDR3 is CAAWDSCYYKKLF. In DNA, the CDR3 is TGTGCTGCGTGGGATAGTTGTTATTATAAGAAACTCTTT.

By share, this clone counts as large. The genes are TRGV3 and TRGJ1 or TRGJ2. No J gene was available from TCRdb, and it was assigned here by a germline match of the DNA. V gave up 1 base and J gave up 0 bases; unmatched junction bases: 3. This CDR3 has 14 residues. Germline CDR1 VTNTFY, CDR2 YDVSTARD (reference sequence). CDR3 amino acids: CATWDRLNYYKKLF. The CDR3 bases are TGTGCCACCTGGGACAGATTGAATTATTATAAGAAACTCTTT.

This clone is deemed large. The chain carries TRGV3 and TRGJ1 or TRGJ2. Here the J gene came from matching the DNA to germline, since TCRdb omits it. Germline-derived CDR1 and CDR2 are VTNTFY and YDVSTARD (reference sequence). This CDR3 has 16 amino acids. V dropped 0 bases and J dropped 8; count of bases not matched to a gene: 16. Here the CDR3 reads CATWDRPYSHINKKLF. Here the CDR3 DNA reads TGTGCCACCTGGGACAGGCCTTATTCCCATATAAATAAGAAACTCTTT.

This clone ranks as medium-sized. The protein recorded in TCRdb matches a much larger clone and deviates from this DNA's translation at residue 2, suggesting a read error; the protein here is obtained by translating the DNA. The chain is built from TRGV2 and TRGJ1 or TRGJ2. The J gene is not listed in TCRdb, so it was assigned here from a DNA match to germline. The length of the CDR3 is 13 residues. Germline lookup yields CDR1 EGSNGY and CDR2 YDSYNSKV. As DNA, the CDR3 is TGTACCACCTGGGACGGGCCTCATTATAAGAAACTCTTT. Residues: CTTWDGPHYKKLF.

Judged by abundance, this clone is medium-sized. This chain connects TRGV3 to TRGJ1 or TRGJ2. TCRdb supplies no J gene; here it was assigned by aligning the nucleotide sequence to germline. CDR1 and CDR2 from the germline V gene are VTNTFY and YDVSTARD (reference sequence). CDR3 size: 12 residues. Trimming removed 4 bases from V and 0 bases from J; junction bases left unmatched: 0. DNA for the CDR3: TGTGCCACCTGGGAGAATTATTATAAGAAACTCTTT. Its translation is CATWENYYKKLF.

To note about this clone: Sequence at one end of the junction differs from germline and may be a read error. The rearrangement uses TRGV10 and TRGJP1. TCRdb records no J gene; here it was assigned by comparing the DNA to germline. TRGV10 is placed among ORFs of uncertain function. This CDR3 comprises 15 residues. The CDR3 loop reads CSVGYGRTTGWFKIF. The CDR3 nucleotides are TGCAGCGTGGGATACGGCAGGACCACTGGTTGGTTCAAGATATTT.

This clone counts as medium-sized. The chain has TRGV8 and TRGJ1 or TRGJ2. The J gene comes from matching the DNA to germline here; TCRdb lacks it. This CDR3 has 13 residues. J gave up 3 bases and V 0 bases, and 2 bases lay outside the gene matches. The germline CDR1 and CDR2 sequences are VENAVY and YDSYNSRV. CDR3 protein: CATWDRAYYKKLF. CDR3 nucleotide sequence: TGTGCCACCTGGGATAGGGCTTATTATAAGAAACTCTTT.

A remark on this clone: The DNA is omitted, as the CDR3 cannot be located on it reliably, and the CDR3 follows TCRdb's listing. There is no J gene call, but TRGV2 is given as the V gene. The CDR3 comprises 18 residues, both ends counted. The germline gives CDR1 EGSNGY, CDR2 YDSYNSKV. The CDR3 here is CATWDGPVRNSLAVEQHF.

The table lists this clone with a few counts. The protein that TCRdb holds for this DNA derives from a much larger clone and differs from the translated DNA at residue 2, which likely indicates a read error; the protein shown here is translated from the DNA. The chain joins TRGV10 to TRGJ1 or TRGJ2. TCRdb supplies no J gene; here it was assigned by aligning the nucleotide sequence to germline. TRGV10 is given ORF status, its function remaining uncertain. The CDR3 totals 15 residues. As DNA, the CDR3 is TGTACTGCGTGGGAAGTGAAGGAAAATTATTATAAGAAACTCTTT. Translated: CTAWEVKENYYKKLF.

This clone was seen only a few times. It is unclear where the CDR3 begins or ends on the DNA, so no DNA is shown, and the CDR3 is as TCRdb lists it. The CDR3 loop reads CATWDPIRNSLAVEQHF. For the V gene the call is TRGV4; the J gene has no call. Germline CDR1 is EGSTGY and CDR2 is YDSYTSSV. Including both end residues, the CDR3 is 17 amino acids long.

In regard to this clone: TCRdb's listed protein matches a much larger clone and diverges from this DNA's translation at residue 3, likely through a read error; the protein shown comes from the DNA. This chain uses TRGV10 with TRGJP1. The J gene, missing from TCRdb, was assigned here through DNA to germline matching. TRGV10 carries the ORF label, with uncertain function. The CDR3 has 12 residues. CDR3 sequence reads: CATWDSGWFKIF. CDR3 bases: TGTGCTACGTGGGATTCTGGTTGGTTCAAGATATTT.